A selection of T cell receptor beta chains follows, all from one sample in a study of blood T cell repertoires in COVID-19. TCRdb keeps only in-frame clones here, not all; method: immunoSEQ multiplex PCR. The data show some 180,000 clones, approximately 85% seen once. Input material: PBMCs or T cells enriched from blood (not recorded which). The receptors were sampled from a man between 35 and 55 years old who had recovered from COVID-19. CDR3s include the opening cysteine and the closing phenylalanine or tryptophan. D genes are given only for firm matches. The size of a clone is reported for some rows only, either as once, few or many, or as a class for expanded clones.

V gene: TRBV7-2
J gene: TRBJ1-1
clone size: .
D gene: TRBD1
CDR3 protein: CASSLTGGTGTEAFF
CDR3 DNA: TGTGCCAGCAGCTTAACAGGGGGCACGGGGACTGAAGCTTTCTTT

V gene: TRBV19
J gene: TRBJ1-5
clone size: .
D gene: .
CDR3 protein: CASSIDGGGIQPQHF
CDR3 DNA: TGTGCCAGTAGTATAGATGGGGGAGGAATTCAGCCCCAGCATTTT

V gene: TRBV3-1/TRBV3-2
J gene: TRBJ2-3
clone size: .
D gene: .
CDR3 protein: CASSQGEASLTDTQYF
CDR3 DNA: TGTGCCAGCAGCCAAGGGGAGGCTAGTCTCACAGATACGCAGTATTTT

V gene: TRBV27
J gene: TRBJ1-2
clone size: .
D gene: .
CDR3 protein: CASRVQGGGYTF
CDR3 DNA: TGTGCCAGCAGGGTACAGGGTGGTGGCTACACCTTC

V gene: TRBV18
J gene: TRBJ2-7
clone size: few
D gene: .
CDR3 protein: CASSPSSRTEQYF
CDR3 DNA: TGTGCCAGCTCTCCGTCGTCACGTACAGAGCAGTACTTC

V gene: TRBV14
J gene: TRBJ1-1
clone size: .
D gene: .
CDR3 protein: CASSQVPSITNTEAFF
CDR3 DNA: TGTGCCAGCAGCCAAGTCCCCTCTATCACGAACACTGAAGCTTTCTTT

V gene: TRBV2
J gene: TRBJ1-4
clone size: .
D gene: .
CDR3 protein: CASTRRGYEKLFF
CDR3 DNA: TGTGCCAGCACTCGCCGCGGGTATGAAAAACTGTTTTTT

V gene: TRBV5-1
J gene: TRBJ2-5
clone size: .
D gene: .
CDR3 protein: CASSLAGGGETQYF
CDR3 DNA: TGCGCCAGCAGCTTGGCGGGCGGAGGAGAGACCCAGTACTTC

V gene: TRBV11-2
J gene: TRBJ1-1
clone size: .
D gene: TRBD1
CDR3 protein: CASSLGRGRDTEAFF
CDR3 DNA: TGTGCCAGCAGCTTAGGCAGGGGGCGGGACACTGAAGCTTTCTTT

V gene: TRBV19
J gene: TRBJ1-5
clone size: once
D gene: TRBD1
CDR3 protein: CASSPQHPGQDQPQHF
CDR3 DNA: TGTGCCAGTAGTCCACAACATCCGGGACAGGATCAGCCCCAGCATTTT

V gene: TRBV11-2
J gene: TRBJ2-7
clone size: .
D gene: .
CDR3 protein: CASSLDLRGSYEQYF
CDR3 DNA: TGTGCCAGCAGCTTAGATCTACGGGGTTCCTACGAGCAGTACTTC

V gene: TRBV27
J gene: TRBJ1-2
clone size: .
D gene: TRBD1
CDR3 protein: CASSRQGPRSYGYTF
CDR3 DNA: TGTGCCAGCAGCCGACAGGGACCCCGCAGCTATGGCTACACCTTC

V gene: TRBV19
J gene: TRBJ1-3
clone size: .
D gene: TRBD1
CDR3 protein: CASSPTGFAGNTIYF
CDR3 DNA: TGTGCCAGTAGTCCGACAGGGTTCGCTGGAAACACCATATATTTT

V gene: TRBV7-9
J gene: TRBJ2-7
clone size: .
D gene: .
CDR3 protein: CASSPLWQGSYEQYF
CDR3 DNA: TGTGCCAGCAGCCCCCTTTGGCAGGGATCCTACGAGCAGTACTTC

V gene: TRBV13
J gene: TRBJ1-1
clone size: .
D gene: TRBD1
CDR3 protein: CASSFHRGQSTEAFF
CDR3 DNA: TGTGCCAGCAGCTTTCACAGGGGGCAGAGCACTGAAGCTTTCTTT

V gene: TRBV5-1
J gene: TRBJ2-2
clone size: .
D gene: TRBD1
CDR3 protein: CASSWRGRQGMTGELFF
CDR3 DNA: TGCGCCAGCAGCTGGAGGGGCCGACAGGGGATGACCGGGGAGCTGTTTTTT

V gene: TRBV18
J gene: TRBJ1-6
clone size: .
D gene: TRBD1
CDR3 protein: CASSPRTGDSSYNSPLHF
CDR3 DNA: TGTGCCAGCTCACCGAGGACAGGGGATAGCTCCTATAATTCACCCCTCCACTTT

V gene: TRBV7-8
J gene: TRBJ2-7
clone size: .
D gene: TRBD2
CDR3 protein: CASSLPPRLARAYEQYF
CDR3 DNA: TGTGCCAGCAGCCTCCCCCCCCGACTAGCAAGAGCCTACGAGCAGTACTTC

V gene: TRBV5-1
J gene: TRBJ2-5
clone size: .
D gene: .
CDR3 protein: CASSANQETQYF
CDR3 DNA: TGCGCCAGCAGCGCGAACCAAGAGACCCAGTACTTC

V gene: TRBV20-1
J gene: TRBJ2-7
clone size: .
D gene: TRBD2
CDR3 protein: CSASGGVTSYEQYF
CDR3 DNA: TGCAGTGCGAGTGGGGGGGTTACCTCCTACGAGCAGTACTTC

V gene: TRBV2
J gene: TRBJ1-2
clone size: .
D gene: .
CDR3 protein: CASSLGATYGYTF
CDR3 DNA: TGTGCCAGCAGTTTAGGGGCCACCTATGGCTACACCTTC

V gene: TRBV3-1/TRBV3-2
J gene: TRBJ2-7
clone size: .
D gene: TRBD2
CDR3 protein: CASSQGVAGTLYEQYF
CDR3 DNA: TGTGCCAGCAGCCAAGGGGTAGCGGGGACTCTCTACGAGCAGTACTTC

V gene: TRBV12-3/TRBV12-4
J gene: TRBJ1-5
clone size: many
D gene: .
CDR3 protein: CASSLPPGQPQHF
CDR3 DNA: TGTGCCAGCAGTTTACCCCCGGGTCAGCCCCAGCATTTT

V gene: TRBV28
J gene: TRBJ1-5
clone size: .
D gene: TRBD1
CDR3 protein: CASSGRGQNQPQHF
CDR3 DNA: TGTGCCAGCAGCGGAAGGGGACAGAATCAGCCCCAGCATTTT

V gene: TRBV5-4
J gene: TRBJ1-1
clone size: .
D gene: .
CDR3 protein: CASSFRGPQNTEAFF
CDR3 DNA: TGTGCCAGCAGCTTCAGGGGACCCCAGAACACTGAAGCTTTCTTT

V gene: TRBV7-8
J gene: TRBJ1-5
clone size: .
D gene: .
CDR3 protein: CASSLLRDNQPQHF
CDR3 DNA: TGTGCCAGCAGCTTGCTCAGGGACAATCAGCCCCAGCATTTT

V gene: TRBV13
J gene: TRBJ1-1
clone size: .
D gene: .
CDR3 protein: CASSLSGSTEAFF
CDR3 DNA: TGTGCCAGCAGCTTATCGGGAAGTACTGAAGCTTTCTTT

V gene: TRBV15
J gene: TRBJ2-7
clone size: .
D gene: TRBD2
CDR3 protein: CATSNRDYDPYEQYF
CDR3 DNA: TGTGCCACCAGCAATCGGGACTACGACCCCTACGAGCAGTACTTC

V gene: TRBV11-1
J gene: TRBJ1-1
clone size: .
D gene: TRBD1
CDR3 protein: CASSLVEGAFQAFF
CDR3 DNA: TGTGCCAGCAGCTTAGTCGAGGGGGCGTTTCAAGCTTTCTTT

V gene: TRBV28
J gene: TRBJ1-2
clone size: .
D gene: TRBD1
CDR3 protein: CASSELDRGGDGYTF
CDR3 DNA: TGTGCCAGCAGTGAATTGGACAGGGGCGGCGACGGCTACACCTTC

V gene: TRBV19
J gene: TRBJ1-2
clone size: .
D gene: .
CDR3 protein: CASSISRADYGYTF
CDR3 DNA: TGTGCCAGTAGTATTTCCAGGGCCGACTATGGCTACACCTTC

V gene: TRBV5-6
J gene: TRBJ2-7
clone size: once
D gene: .
CDR3 protein: CASSLGQSEQYF
CDR3 DNA: TGTGCCAGCAGCCTCGGACAAAGCGAGCAGTACTTC

V gene: TRBV25-1
J gene: TRBJ2-1
clone size: .
D gene: TRBD2
CDR3 protein: CASSELAGMADEQFF
CDR3 DNA: TGTGCCAGCAGTGAACTAGCGGGAATGGCCGATGAGCAGTTCTTC

V gene: TRBV3-1/TRBV3-2
J gene: TRBJ1-1
clone size: .
D gene: .
CDR3 protein: CASSQSGGGEAFF
CDR3 DNA: TGTGCCAGCAGCCAAAGCGGGGGTGGTGAAGCTTTCTTT

V gene: TRBV10-3
J gene: TRBJ2-7
clone size: once
D gene: .
CDR3 protein: CAISALGTPLIYEQYF
CDR3 DNA: TGTGCCATCAGTGCTCTAGGGACTCCTTTGATCTACGAGCAGTACTTC

V gene: TRBV7-8
J gene: TRBJ2-7
clone size: .
D gene: TRBD1
CDR3 protein: CASSLAGTAISYEQYF
CDR3 DNA: TGTGCCAGCAGCTTAGCAGGGACAGCGATCTCCTACGAGCAGTACTTC

V gene: TRBV10-2
J gene: TRBJ1-5
clone size: .
D gene: TRBD1
CDR3 protein: CATTGQLNQPQHF
CDR3 DNA: TGCGCCACGACGGGACAGCTAAATCAGCCCCAGCATTTT

V gene: TRBV12-3/TRBV12-4
J gene: TRBJ2-7
clone size: .
D gene: .
CDR3 protein: CASSFGRRYEQYF
CDR3 DNA: TGTGCCAGCAGTTTTGGTCGGAGATACGAGCAGTACTTC

V gene: TRBV27
J gene: TRBJ1-2
clone size: .
D gene: TRBD1
CDR3 protein: CASSPDRFYGYTF
CDR3 DNA: TGTGCCAGCAGTCCGGACAGGTTCTATGGCTACACCTTC

V gene: TRBV29-1
J gene: TRBJ1-2
clone size: .
D gene: .
CDR3 protein: CSVRPTGNYGYTF
CDR3 DNA: TGCAGCGTTAGACCGACAGGAAACTATGGCTACACCTTC

V gene: TRBV2
J gene: TRBJ2-5
clone size: .
D gene: .
CDR3 protein: CASSGRRREQETQYF
CDR3 DNA: TGTGCCAGCAGTGGGAGACGACGGGAACAAGAGACCCAGTACTTC

V gene: TRBV28
J gene: TRBJ2-7
clone size: .
D gene: .
CDR3 protein: CASSGRPLTISYEQYF
CDR3 DNA: TGTGCCAGCAGTGGGAGGCCCCTCACGATCTCCTACGAGCAGTACTTC

V gene: TRBV2
J gene: TRBJ2-7
clone size: .
D gene: .
CDR3 protein: CASSWDTNYEQYF
CDR3 DNA: TGTGCCAGCAGTTGGGACACAAACTACGAGCAGTACTTC

V gene: TRBV5-1
J gene: TRBJ1-2
clone size: .
D gene: .
CDR3 protein: CASRSPGSVDGYTF
CDR3 DNA: TGCGCCAGCAGGTCGCCGGGATCCGTGGATGGCTACACCTTC

V gene: TRBV12-3/TRBV12-4
J gene: TRBJ2-2
clone size: .
D gene: .
CDR3 protein: CASTLGTGELFF
CDR3 DNA: TGTGCCAGCACCCTAGGTACCGGGGAGCTGTTTTTT

V gene: TRBV24-1
J gene: TRBJ2-1
clone size: few
D gene: .
CDR3 protein: CATSGTEYYNEQFF
CDR3 DNA: TGTGCCACCAGTGGGACAGAATACTACAATGAGCAGTTCTTC

V gene: TRBV6-5
J gene: TRBJ1-5
clone size: once
D gene: .
CDR3 protein: CASSYSPPGSGQPQHF
CDR3 DNA: TGTGCCAGCAGTTACTCTCCCCCAGGGTCGGGTCAGCCCCAGCATTTT

V gene: TRBV5-6
J gene: TRBJ2-6
clone size: many
D gene: .
CDR3 protein: CASSPGGIPGANVLTF
CDR3 DNA: TGTGCCAGCAGCCCTGGAGGCATACCTGGGGCCAACGTCCTGACTTTC

V gene: TRBV5-1
J gene: TRBJ1-5
clone size: .
D gene: TRBD1
CDR3 protein: CASSLGQGLDQPQHF
CDR3 DNA: TGCGCCAGCAGCTTGGGACAGGGCCTCGATCAGCCCCAGCATTTT

V gene: TRBV19
J gene: TRBJ2-1
clone size: .
D gene: TRBD1
CDR3 protein: CASRGRDREFF
CDR3 DNA: TGTGCCAGTAGAGGCCGGGACAGGGAGTTCTTC

V gene: TRBV15
J gene: TRBJ1-1
clone size: .
D gene: .
CDR3 protein: CATSRDLDGGRVSFF
CDR3 DNA: TGTGCCACCAGCAGAGATCTAGACGGGGGGCGCGTATCTTTCTTT

V gene: TRBV4-2
J gene: TRBJ1-4
clone size: .
D gene: .
CDR3 protein: CASSQARGDEKLFF
CDR3 DNA: TGTGCCAGCAGCCAAGCCCGGGGTGATGAAAAACTGTTTTTT

V gene: TRBV4-1
J gene: TRBJ2-7
clone size: once
D gene: TRBD1
CDR3 protein: CASSQGADRPTYEQYF
CDR3 DNA: TGCGCCAGCAGCCAAGGTGCGGACAGGCCCACCTACGAGCAGTACTTC

V gene: TRBV24-1
J gene: TRBJ1-5
clone size: .
D gene: .
CDR3 protein: CATSDLRGGPQHF
CDR3 DNA: TGTGCCACCAGTGATTTACGCGGAGGTCCCCAGCATTTT

V gene: TRBV7-3
J gene: TRBJ1-6
clone size: .
D gene: .
CDR3 protein: CASSTRRDSPLHF
CDR3 DNA: TGTGCCAGCAGCACAAGGCGGGATTCACCCCTCCACTTT

V gene: TRBV28
J gene: TRBJ2-3
clone size: .
D gene: .
CDR3 protein: CASSLTSTDTPKTDTQYF
CDR3 DNA: TGTGCCAGCAGTTTAACCTCCACGGACACTCCGAAAACAGATACGCAGTATTTT

V gene: TRBV9
J gene: TRBJ2-5
clone size: .
D gene: .
CDR3 protein: CASSLGLVQTQYF
CDR3 DNA: TGTGCCAGCAGTCTGGGCCTGGTCCAGACCCAGTACTTC